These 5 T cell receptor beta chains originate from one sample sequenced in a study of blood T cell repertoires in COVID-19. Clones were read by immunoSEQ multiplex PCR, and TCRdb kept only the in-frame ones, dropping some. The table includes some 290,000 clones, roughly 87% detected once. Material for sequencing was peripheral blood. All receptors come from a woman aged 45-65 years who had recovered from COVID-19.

This CDR3 is CASSPRVPSYNEQFF. DNA of the CDR3: TGTGCCAGCAGTCCCAGGGTCCCCTCCTACAATGAGCAGTTCTTC. V gene TRBV28 combines with J gene TRBJ2-1; D is perhaps TRBD1 (5 bases). V shed 5 bases and J shed 0 bases, with 11 bases lying between them. Germline CDR1 and CDR2: MDHEN and SYDVKM. The length of the CDR3 is 15 residues.

The CDR3 loop reads CASIPRGGGPNPYNEQFF. The CDR3 nucleotides are TGTGCCAGTATACCCCGGGGCGGGGGGCCGAACCCCTACAATGAGCAGTTCTTC. The chain is built from TRBV19 and TRBJ2-1; TRBD2 agrees at 8 bases. This CDR3 is built from 18 residues. V gave up 7 bases and J gave up 2 bases; unmatched junction bases: 16. From germline, CDR1 is LNHDA and CDR2 SQIVND (reference sequence).

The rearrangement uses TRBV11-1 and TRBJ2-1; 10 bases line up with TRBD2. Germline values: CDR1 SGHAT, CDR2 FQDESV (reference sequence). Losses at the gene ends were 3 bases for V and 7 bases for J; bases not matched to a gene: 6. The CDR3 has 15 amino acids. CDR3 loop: CASSFIAGGENEQFF. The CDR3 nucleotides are TGTGCCAGCAGCTTTATAGCGGGAGGTGAGAATGAGCAGTTCTTC.

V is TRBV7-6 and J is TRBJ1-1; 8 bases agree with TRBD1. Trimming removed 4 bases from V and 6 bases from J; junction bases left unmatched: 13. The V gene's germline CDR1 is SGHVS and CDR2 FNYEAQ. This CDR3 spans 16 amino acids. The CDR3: CASSSNLRTGIAEAFF. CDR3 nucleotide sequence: TGTGCCAGCAGCTCCAATCTTCGGACAGGGATCGCTGAAGCTTTCTTT. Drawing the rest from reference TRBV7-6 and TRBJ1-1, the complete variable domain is GAGVSQSPRYKVTKRGQDVALRCDPISGHVSLYWYRQALGQGPEFLTYFNYEAQQDKSGLPNDRFSAERPEGSISTLTIQRTEQRDSAMYRCASSSNLRTGIAEAFFGQGTRLTVV.

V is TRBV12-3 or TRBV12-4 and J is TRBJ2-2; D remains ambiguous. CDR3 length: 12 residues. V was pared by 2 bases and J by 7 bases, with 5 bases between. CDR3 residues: CASSLYFGELFF. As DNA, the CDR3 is TGTGCCAGCAGTTTATATTTCGGGGAGCTGTTTTTT.